Listed here are 20 T cell receptor beta chains from one sample, sequenced in a study of molecular identifiers for immune sequencing clone quantification. TCRdb recomputed calls from the PCR reads with MiXCR, one row per CDR3 protein. Of 250,000 to 400,000 distinct CDR3 sequences in the sample, around a fifth were seen once. Input material: naive CD8+ T cells from blood, with Jurkat cell RNA spiked in. Noted subset: FACS-sorted CD8+CD4-CCR7+CD45RA+ naive T cells. The receptors stem from a human donor in good health. Some libraries in this study had Jurkat cell RNA spiked in.

On this clonotype itself: This may be a read error, as it is one base from a much larger clone. The CDR3 spells CASSLGGQGFYEQHF. DNA for the CDR3: TGTGCCAGCAGCTTGGGGGGCCAGGGATTCTACGAGCAGCACTTC. The rearrangement uses TRBV5-6 and TRBJ2-7; a possible D gene is TRBD1 (5 bases). Germline V CDR1 and CDR2: SGHDT, YYEEEE. CDR3 length: 15 residues.

This clonotype has at least ten counts. V is TRBV28 and J is TRBJ1-1; TRBD1 might be the D (6 bases). This CDR3 is 16 amino acids long. V was cut by 6 bases and J by 3 bases, with 20 bases left in between. Germline values: CDR1 MDHEN, CDR2 SYDVKM. CDR3 sequence: CASRETGGPWDTEAFF. CDR3 DNA: TGTGCCAGCAGAGAGACCGGGGGCCCATGGGACACTGAAGCTTTCTTT.

This clonotype has ten or more counts. V is TRBV14 and J is TRBJ2-3; D is unresolved. V was clipped by 3 bases and J by 5 bases, with 9 bases between them. CDR1 is SGHDN, CDR2 FVKESK, per germline. This CDR3 region has 13 residues. CDR3 residues: CASSHWAGDTQYF. The CDR3 bases are TGTGCCAGCAGCCATTGGGCCGGAGATACGCAGTATTTT.

In its sample, this clonotype was seen many times. The chain recombines TRBV7-9 with TRBJ2-1; 8 bases map to TRBD1. The germline gives CDR1 SEHNR, CDR2 FQNEAQ (reference sequence). The CDR3 is made up of 12 amino acids. The trim removed 5 bases at V and 8 bases at J, leaving 2 bases unmatched. Written as DNA, the CDR3 is TGTGCCAGCAGCCCACAGGGGGATGAGCAGTTCTTC. Encoded protein: CASSPQGDEQFF.

This clonotype has a handful of counts. A clone one base away is much larger, so this may be a read error. This chain joins TRBV4-1 and TRBJ1-1; TRBD1 agrees at 8 bases. Germline loops: CDR1 MGHRA, CDR2 YSYEKL. The CDR3 contains 15 residues. V lost 3 bases and J lost 2; bases outside the gene matches: 5. This chain's CDR3 is CASSQYGTGNTEAFF. CDR3 nucleotide sequence: TGCGCCAGCAGCCAGTACGGGACAGGAAACACTGAAGCTTTCTTT.

This clonotype was counted many times. The rearrangement links TRBV27 to TRBJ2-7; 12 bases fit TRBD2. CDR3 length: 16 residues. The germline gives CDR1 MNHEY, CDR2 SMNVEV (reference sequence). With V trimmed by 1 base and J by 2 bases, 3 bases remained unmatched. In DNA, the CDR3 is TGTGCCAGCAGTTTATTACTAGCGGGAGGTCCCTACGAGCAGTACTTC. Encoded protein: CASSLLLAGGPYEQYF.

This clonotype was seen at least ten times. This chain connects TRBV29-1 to TRBJ1-2; D is undetermined. V lost 3 bases to trimming and J lost 3 bases, with 8 bases between them. Germline CDR1 and CDR2: SQVTM and ANQGSEA. The CDR3 totals 12 residues. CDR3 bases: TGCAGCGTTGAGGGAGAAGACTATGGCTACACCTTC. This encodes CSVEGEDYGYTF.

The chain is built from TRBV11-3 and TRBJ2-7; D possibly corresponds to TRBD1 (6 bases). Germline lookup yields CDR1 SGHNT and CDR2 YENEEA. V shed 1 base and J shed 0 bases, with 16 bases lying between them. The CDR3 runs 17 residues. Here the CDR3 DNA reads TGTGCCAGCAGCTTAGTGGGAAGACAGGCAAGCTCCTACGAGCAGTACTTC. It translates to CASSLVGRQASSYEQYF.

The sample holds many counts of this clonotype. The V call is TRBV20-1, the J call TRBJ1-3; D unclear. Between the trimmed V and J ends, which lost 1 base and 0 bases, there was a span of 16 bases. This CDR3 has 17 residues. Germline-derived CDR1 and CDR2 are DFQATT and SNEGSKA (reference sequence). CDR3 region: CSARGLKLGSSGNTIYF. The CDR3 DNA reads as TGCAGTGCTAGAGGACTCAAGCTTGGCTCCTCTGGAAACACCATATATTTT.

This sequence joins TRBV28 and TRBJ2-1; 7 nucleotides line up with TRBD2. V trimming: 4 bases; J trimming: 7 bases; junction bases outside the gene matches: 13. CDR1 is MDHEN and CDR2 is SYDVKM in the germline V gene. The CDR3 consists of 16 residues. The CDR3 reads CASSSAGGSFPNEQFF. The CDR3 DNA reads TGTGCCAGCAGTTCCGCGGGCGGGAGTTTCCCAAATGAGCAGTTCTTC.

Concerning this clonotype itself: Since a much larger clone is just one base distant, this may be a read error. This rearrangement joins TRBV4-3 to TRBJ2-2; 8 bases map to TRBD2. With V trimmed by 2 bases and J by 6 bases, 8 bases remained unmatched. The CDR3 loop spans 16 amino acids. Looked up from germline, CDR1 is LGHNA and CDR2 is YSLEER. The CDR3 DNA is TGCGCCAGCAGCCAATCGCCAGCGGGGGAGGCCGGGGAGCTGTTTTTT. Its translation: CASSQSPAGEAGELFF.

This clonotype was counted a few times. V is TRBV2 and J is TRBJ2-3, with 7 nucleotides matching TRBD1. V was clipped by 4 bases and J by 1 base; unmatched bases: 11. Germline loops: CDR1 SNHLY, CDR2 FYNNEI. The CDR3 spans 17 residues. CDR3 in DNA: TGTGCCAGCAGTGCTCAAATACAGGGGTACGGCACAGATACGCAGTATTTT. Its protein product is CASSAQIQGYGTDTQYF.

In its sample, this clonotype was seen many times. The V gene is TRBV7-3, the J gene TRBJ2-1; TRBD2 matches 11 bases. The CDR3 has 16 amino acids. Trimming removed 4 bases from V and 6 bases from J; junction bases left unmatched: 8. Germline loops: CDR1 SGHTA, CDR2 FQGTGA. The CDR3 protein is CASSSLAGGPGNEQFF. Written as DNA, the CDR3 is TGTGCCAGCAGCTCCTTAGCGGGAGGGCCAGGCAATGAGCAGTTCTTC. Full variable domain (outside the CDR3, taken from reference TRBV7-3 and TRBJ2-1): GAGVSQTPSNKVTEKGKYVELRCDPISGHTALYWYRQSLGQGPEFLIYFQGTGAADDSGLPNDRFFAVRPEGSVSTLKIQRTERGDSAVYLCASSSLAGGPGNEQFFGPGTRLTVL.

This clonotype has at least ten counts. The rearrangement joins TRBV30 to TRBJ2-1, with TRBD2 as a possible D gene (5 bases). From germline, CDR1 is GTSNPN and CDR2 SVGIG (reference sequence). V was shortened by 0 bases and J by 7 bases, with 7 bases between the two germline ends. The CDR3 runs to 12 residues. This chain's CDR3 is CAWSVLGNEQFF. For the CDR3, the DNA is TGTGCCTGGAGTGTACTAGGAAATGAGCAGTTCTTC.

V usage is TRBV18 and J usage is TRBJ2-7, with 7 bases fitting TRBD1. CDR1 KGHSH and CDR2 LQKENI come from the germline V gene. The CDR3 loop spans 17 amino acids. V was pared by 1 base and J by 5 bases, with 14 bases of the junction left unmatched. The DNA for the CDR3 is TGTGCCAGCTCACCACGAGGCTGGAGACAGGGTAGCGACGAGCAGTACTTC. It specifies CASSPRGWRQGSDEQYF. The variable domain in full, with the rest retrieved from reference TRBV18 and TRBJ2-7, is NAGVMQNPRHLVRRRGQEARLRCSPMKGHSHVYWYRQLPEEGLKFMVYLQKENIIDESGMPKERFSAEFPKEGPSILRIQQVVRGDSAAYFCASSPRGWRQGSDEQYFGPGTRLTVT.

J is TRBJ2-2 and V is TRBV29-1, with 10 bases fitting TRBD1. V trimming: 1 base; J trimming: 4 bases; junction bases outside the gene matches: 3. This CDR3 is built from 15 residues. Germline CDR1 is SQVTM and CDR2 is ANQGSEA. In DNA, the CDR3 is TGCAGCGTTGAAGGGACAGGGGGTATCACCGGGGAGCTGTTTTTT. Protein product: CSVEGTGGITGELFF.

This clonotype came up many times. The rearrangement joins TRBV28 to TRBJ2-2, with 13 bases lining up with TRBD2. V trimming: 6 bases; J trimming: 5 bases; junction bases outside the gene matches: 12. The germline V gene encodes CDR1 MDHEN and CDR2 SYDVKM. This CDR3 spans 18 amino acids. DNA for the CDR3: TGTGCCAGCAGACCCGGACTAGCGGGAGTCGGGCGGACCGGGGAGCTGTTTTTT. Its protein product is CASRPGLAGVGRTGELFF.

This clonotype was seen only a few times. This CDR3 reads CASSPKGEGSIDTGETQYF. In nucleotides, the CDR3 is TGTGCCAGCTCACCAAAAGGGGAGGGTTCGATCGACACCGGGGAGACCCAGTACTTC. The genes are TRBV18 and TRBJ2-5, with 7 nucleotides matching TRBD2. V dropped 2 bases and J dropped 5; count of bases not matched to a gene: 20. Germline values: CDR1 KGHSH, CDR2 LQKENI. This CDR3 has 19 amino acids. Together with reference TRBV18 and TRBJ2-5, the CDR3 gives the full variable domain: NAGVMQNPRHLVRRRGQEARLRCSPMKGHSHVYWYRQLPEEGLKFMVYLQKENIIDESGMPKERFSAEFPKEGPSILRIQQVVRGDSAAYFCASSPKGEGSIDTGETQYFGPGTRLLVL.

In regard to this clonotype: Possible read error: a much larger clone is one base away. The chain is built from TRBV4-3 and TRBJ2-7; 11 positions match TRBD1. The CDR3 covers 15 residues. Germline lookup yields CDR1 LGHNA and CDR2 YSLEER. The CDR3 reads CASSQTRTGGYELYF. As DNA, the CDR3 is TGCGCCAGCAGCCAAACCAGGACAGGGGGCTACGAGCTGTACTTC.

This clonotype was seen repeatedly, ten times or more. The chain has TRBV4-1 and TRBJ2-3; 12 bases match TRBD2. The CDR3 spans 16 residues. The ends lost 3 bases at V and 3 bases at J; junction bases unmatched: 4. Germline assignment: CDR1 MGHRA and CDR2 YSYEKL. The CDR3 DNA is TGCGCCAGCAGCCAGACTAGCGGGGGCGGGACAGATACGCAGTATTTT. The encoded protein is CASSQTSGGGTDTQYF.